This T cell receptor (beta chain) stems from a study of shared clonotypes between healthy human individuals. As for the study in general: Each donor contributed plates that comprised three CD4 naive, three CD4 memory, two CD8 naive and one CD8 memory. Study-wide findings and caveats: Sorted-subset samples were not fully sequenced, rarefaction indicated.

CD8 cells regarded as naive lacked CD45RO, were positively chosen for CCR7, and omitted terminally differentiated effector memory CD45RA+ cells. Note on this clone: Its specificity is unknown. Additional DNA sequences in this sample encode the identical CDR3.

Profiling relied on immunoSEQ multiplex PCR, and the TCRdb table lists in-frame clones only, not all of them. The sample consists of about 870,000 clones, 80% to 95% of them appearing once. Germline CDR1 reads SEHNR; CDR2 reads FQNEAQ (reference sequence). After removal of 5 bases from V and 3 bases from J, the junction contained 13 bases not matched to a gene. The CDR3 consists of 16 residues. The rearrangement links TRBV7-9 to TRBJ2-7; 7 bases are shared with TRBD2. The specimen sequenced was naive CD8+ T cells sorted from blood. This TCR was recovered from a man under 40 in good health. CDR3 nucleotides: TGTGCCAGCAGCACACCGGGCGGGAGAGGCAGCTACGAGCAGTACTTC. As protein: CASSTPGGRGSYEQYF.